These T cell receptor beta chains were read from a single sample in a study of Ad26.COV2.S vaccination and SARS-CoV-2 variants. This table comes from immunoSEQ multiplex PCR, and its TCRdb copy is limited to in-frame clones, with some not included. The data contain about 320,000 clones, more than 70% of them seen just once; the ten biggest clones take up approximately 2%. The material sequenced was peripheral blood, taken in a trial of Ad26.COV2.S vaccine versus placebo. These receptors were taken from a person aged 18 to 65 who received the Ad26.COV2.S COVID-19 vaccine or a placebo. Each CDR3 is given with its conserved first and last residue. A D gene is named only where the DNA matches it firmly. Clone size appears in some rows only: once, few, many, or a class for an expanded clone.

abundance: -; j_gene: TRBJ1-2; d_gene: -; v_gene: TRBV4-1; CDR3aa: CASSQLVGMGGYTF; CDR3nt: TGCGCCAGCAGCCAATTAGTGGGGATGGGTGGCTACACCTTC
abundance: -; j_gene: TRBJ1-5; d_gene: -; v_gene: TRBV18; CDR3aa: CASSPQRQDQPQHF; CDR3nt: TGTGCCAGCTCACCACAGCGTCAAGATCAGCCCCAGCATTTT
abundance: -; j_gene: TRBJ1-1; d_gene: -; v_gene: TRBV7-6; CDR3aa: CASSLDTYTEAFF; CDR3nt: TGTGCCAGCAGCTTGGACACTTACACTGAAGCTTTCTTT
abundance: -; j_gene: TRBJ2-7; d_gene: TRBD1; v_gene: TRBV18; CDR3aa: CASSPLGTGGPSGFYEQYF; CDR3nt: TGTGCCAGCTCACCGCTAGGGACAGGGGGCCCCAGCGGTTTCTACGAGCAGTACTTC
abundance: -; j_gene: TRBJ2-3; d_gene: -; v_gene: TRBV7-2; CDR3aa: CASSAPATNTDTQYF; CDR3nt: TGTGCCAGCAGCGCGCCAGCTACCAACACAGATACGCAGTATTTT
abundance: -; j_gene: TRBJ2-1; d_gene: -; v_gene: TRBV3-1/TRBV3-2; CDR3aa: CASSQGLGGEQFF; CDR3nt: TGTGCCAGCAGCCAAGGTCTAGGGGGTGAGCAGTTCTTC
abundance: -; j_gene: TRBJ1-5; d_gene: TRBD1; v_gene: TRBV5-6; CDR3aa: CASSWGTGVQPQHF; CDR3nt: TGTGCCAGCAGCTGGGGGACAGGGGTCCAGCCCCAGCATTTT
abundance: -; j_gene: TRBJ2-2; d_gene: -; v_gene: TRBV5-6; CDR3aa: CASYLRGARRTGELFF; CDR3nt: TGTGCCAGCTACCTACGGGGGGCGAGAAGGACCGGGGAGCTGTTTTTT
abundance: -; j_gene: TRBJ1-3; d_gene: -; v_gene: TRBV10-3; CDR3aa: CAIGNRGSGNTIYF; CDR3nt: TGTGCCATTGGAAACCGGGGCTCTGGAAACACCATATATTTT
abundance: -; j_gene: TRBJ1-5; d_gene: -; v_gene: TRBV5-4; CDR3aa: CASSPPPGLRSPRNQPQHF; CDR3nt: TGTGCCAGCAGCCCCCCCCCGGGCCTACGAAGCCCCCGGAATCAGCCCCAGCATTTT
abundance: few; j_gene: TRBJ2-1; d_gene: -; v_gene: TRBV29-1; CDR3aa: CSERALLNEQFF; CDR3nt: TGCAGCGAAAGGGCCCTCCTTAATGAGCAGTTCTTC
abundance: -; j_gene: TRBJ1-1; d_gene: -; v_gene: TRBV20-1; CDR3aa: CSASKAGGGNTEAFF; CDR3nt: TGCAGTGCTAGTAAGGCAGGTGGGGGGAACACTGAAGCTTTCTTT
abundance: -; j_gene: TRBJ2-7; d_gene: -; v_gene: TRBV10-3; CDR3aa: CAISDRGGRSSYEQYF; CDR3nt: TGTGCCATCAGTGATAGAGGGGGTCGGAGTTCCTACGAGCAGTACTTC
abundance: -; j_gene: TRBJ1-5; d_gene: TRBD1; v_gene: TRBV7-2; CDR3aa: CASSQGQAHNQPQHF; CDR3nt: TGTGCCAGCAGCCAGGGACAGGCTCACAATCAGCCCCAGCATTTT
abundance: -; j_gene: TRBJ2-4; d_gene: TRBD1; v_gene: TRBV5-1; CDR3aa: CASKARTGANIQYF; CDR3nt: TGCGCCAGCAAGGCCCGGACAGGGGCGAACATTCAGTACTTC
abundance: -; j_gene: TRBJ1-2; d_gene: -; v_gene: TRBV10-2; CDR3aa: CATRSGGYRYTF; CDR3nt: TGCGCCACCAGATCCGGGGGCTATCGCTACACCTTC
abundance: few; j_gene: TRBJ1-2; d_gene: -; v_gene: TRBV7-9; CDR3aa: CASSSGAGYGYTF; CDR3nt: TGTGCCAGCAGCTCAGGCGCGGGGTATGGCTACACCTTC
abundance: -; j_gene: TRBJ2-2; d_gene: -; v_gene: TRBV5-1; CDR3aa: CASSLEAGSSNTGELFF; CDR3nt: TGCGCCAGCAGCTTGGAGGCAGGTTCTTCGAACACCGGGGAGCTGTTTTTT
abundance: -; j_gene: TRBJ1-3; d_gene: -; v_gene: TRBV7-2; CDR3aa: CASSLRGRTGNTIYF; CDR3nt: TGTGCCAGCAGCTTAAGAGGACGGACTGGAAACACCATATATTTT
abundance: -; j_gene: TRBJ2-3; d_gene: -; v_gene: TRBV6-2/TRBV6-3; CDR3aa: CASSYWGRKATDTQYF; CDR3nt: TGTGCCAGCAGTTACTGGGGGAGGAAGGCCACAGATACGCAGTATTTT
abundance: -; j_gene: TRBJ2-5; d_gene: -; v_gene: TRBV9; CDR3aa: CASSAGLATQETQYF; CDR3nt: TGTGCCAGCAGCGCCGGCCTAGCGACGCAAGAGACCCAGTACTTC
abundance: -; j_gene: TRBJ2-7; d_gene: TRBD1; v_gene: TRBV27; CDR3aa: CASSLGTGPYEQYF; CDR3nt: TGTGCCAGCAGTTTAGGGACAGGACCCTACGAGCAGTACTTC
abundance: -; j_gene: TRBJ1-1; d_gene: -; v_gene: TRBV18; CDR3aa: CASSSTHPLGRNTEAFF; CDR3nt: TGTGCCAGCTCATCCACCCACCCCCTAGGGAGGAACACTGAAGCTTTCTTT
abundance: -; j_gene: TRBJ1-2; d_gene: TRBD1; v_gene: TRBV4-2; CDR3aa: CASSQEPGDRVRYGYTF; CDR3nt: TGTGCCAGCAGCCAAGAACCCGGTGACAGGGTACGGTATGGCTACACCTTC
abundance: once; j_gene: TRBJ2-7; d_gene: -; v_gene: TRBV5-4; CDR3aa: CASSFWDGGEQYF; CDR3nt: TGTGCCAGCAGCTTTTGGGACGGAGGGGAGCAGTACTTC
abundance: few; j_gene: TRBJ1-6; d_gene: -; v_gene: TRBV6-5; CDR3aa: CASSSRTSPLHF; CDR3nt: TGTGCCAGCAGCTCCCGGACCTCACCCCTCCACTTT
abundance: -; j_gene: TRBJ1-1; d_gene: TRBD1; v_gene: TRBV6-5; CDR3aa: CASSYRTGGLDTEAFF; CDR3nt: TGTGCCAGCAGTTACAGAACAGGGGGCCTAGACACTGAAGCTTTCTTT
abundance: -; j_gene: TRBJ2-5; d_gene: TRBD2; v_gene: TRBV30; CDR3aa: CAWRTGTSGASQETQYF; CDR3nt: TGTGCCTGGAGGACCGGGACTAGCGGGGCCTCCCAAGAGACCCAGTACTTC